These T cell receptor beta chains were read from a single sample in a study of cytomegalovirus exposure and HLA in healthy donors. Assay: immunoSEQ multiplex PCR; the TCRdb copy retains only in-frame clones and omits some. Altogether 130,000 or so clones are present, around four fifths being singletons, with the ten largest covering around 8.1%. Specimen: PBMCs. The receptors come from a woman in her 50s in good health and CMV-seropositive. Both conserved end residues are part of each CDR3. Each record gives: D gene, J gene, V gene, CDR3 protein. D genes are given only for firm matches.

TRBD2 TRBJ2-1 TRBV5-1 CASSRLLAGGPGNEQFF
TRBD1 TRBJ1-2 TRBV6-5 CASSYRRTGGDGYTF
NA TRBJ1-1 TRBV6-6 CASKPTGNTEAFF
NA TRBJ1-1 TRBV27 CASSPSWQGLVLNTEAFF
NA TRBJ2-3 TRBV9 CASSVATGERTDTQYF
NA TRBJ2-1 TRBV28 CASIRAGAYNEQFF
NA TRBJ2-3 TRBV6-1 CASSAFVDTQYF
NA TRBJ1-5 TRBV10-3 CAISESPGGDQPQHF
NA TRBJ1-2 TRBV5-1 CASSLGQVSGYTF
NA TRBJ1-2 TRBV19 CASTTPTIHYGYTF
NA TRBJ1-1 TRBV28 CASRALNTEAFF
TRBD2 TRBJ2-7 TRBV11-2 CASSQTSGGTVQYF
TRBD1 TRBJ2-7 TRBV7-8 CASSPDRGEQYF
TRBD1 TRBJ1-4 TRBV5-1 CASSRGRGSATNEKLFF
TRBD1 TRBJ1-2 TRBV7-2 CASSLPDRAGYTF
NA TRBJ2-7 TRBV28 CASSLNPGGNYEQYF
NA TRBJ1-6 TRBV18 CASSPRQDHNSPLHF
TRBD1 TRBJ2-7 TRBV4-3 CASSQTSGTGSYEQYF
TRBD1 TRBJ2-7 TRBV5-1 CASSPSGTEKYEQYF
NA TRBJ2-7 TRBV7-8 CASSLVAGHSCEQYF
NA TRBJ2-7 TRBV30 CAWSENTPGVEQYF
TRBD2 TRBJ2-1 TRBV5-1 CASSWQIAGGRDEQFF
TRBD2 TRBJ2-1 TRBV27 CASSLWGLAGHNEQFF
NA TRBJ2-2 TRBV27 CASSWGETGELFF